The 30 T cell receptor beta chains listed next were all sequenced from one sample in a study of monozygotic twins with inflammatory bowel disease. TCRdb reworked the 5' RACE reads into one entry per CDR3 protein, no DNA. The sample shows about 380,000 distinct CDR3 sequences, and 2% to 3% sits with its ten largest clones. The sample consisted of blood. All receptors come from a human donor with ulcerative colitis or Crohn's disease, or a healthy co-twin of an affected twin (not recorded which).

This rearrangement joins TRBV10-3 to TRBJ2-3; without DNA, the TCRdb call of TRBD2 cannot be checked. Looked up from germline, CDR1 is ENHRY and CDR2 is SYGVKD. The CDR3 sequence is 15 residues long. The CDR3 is CAINYIAETPDTQYF.

The CDR3 loop reads CSVDRNSLNRPLGTQYF. The chain combines TRBV29-1 with TRBJ2-5; the D call from TCRdb, TRBD1, cannot be confirmed without DNA. Germline V gene data show CDR1 as SQVTM and CDR2 as ANQGSEA. The CDR3 loop spans 17 amino acids.

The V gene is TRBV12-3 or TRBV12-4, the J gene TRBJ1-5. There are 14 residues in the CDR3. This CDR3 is CASSLYPSNQPQHF.

This CDR3 reads CASSLGTTQGSFYGYTF. This rearrangement joins TRBV11-3 to TRBJ1-2; checking the TCRdb D call of TRBD1 is not possible without DNA. Germline V lookup: CDR1 SGHNT, CDR2 YENEEA. CDR3 length: 17 residues.

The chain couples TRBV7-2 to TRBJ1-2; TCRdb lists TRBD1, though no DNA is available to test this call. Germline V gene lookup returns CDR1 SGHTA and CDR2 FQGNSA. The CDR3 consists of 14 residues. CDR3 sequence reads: CASSSPTGTHGYTF.

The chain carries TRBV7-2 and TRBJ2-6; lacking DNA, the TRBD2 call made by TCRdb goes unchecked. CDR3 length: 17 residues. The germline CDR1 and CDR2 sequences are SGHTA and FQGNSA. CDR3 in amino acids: CASSIRGLGSGANVLTF.

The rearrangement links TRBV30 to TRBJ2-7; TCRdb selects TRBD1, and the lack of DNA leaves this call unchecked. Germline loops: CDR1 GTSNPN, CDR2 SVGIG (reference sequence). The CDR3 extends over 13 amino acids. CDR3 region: CAWSVARVVEQYF.

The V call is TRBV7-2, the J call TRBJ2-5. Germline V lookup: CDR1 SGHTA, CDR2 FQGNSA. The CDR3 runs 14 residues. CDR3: CASSFGGKQETQYF.

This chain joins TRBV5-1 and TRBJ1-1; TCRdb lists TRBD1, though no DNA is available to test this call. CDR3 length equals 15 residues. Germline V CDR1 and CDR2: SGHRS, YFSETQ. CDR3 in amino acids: CASSLLVQGASEAFF.

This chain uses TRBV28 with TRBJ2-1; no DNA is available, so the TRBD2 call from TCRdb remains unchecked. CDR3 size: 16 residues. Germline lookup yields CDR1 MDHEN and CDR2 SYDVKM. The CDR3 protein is CASWSSLAGGHNEQFF.

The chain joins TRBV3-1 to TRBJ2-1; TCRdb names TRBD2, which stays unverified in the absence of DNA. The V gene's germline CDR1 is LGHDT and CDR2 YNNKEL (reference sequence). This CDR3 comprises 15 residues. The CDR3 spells CASSPWASDRNEQFF.

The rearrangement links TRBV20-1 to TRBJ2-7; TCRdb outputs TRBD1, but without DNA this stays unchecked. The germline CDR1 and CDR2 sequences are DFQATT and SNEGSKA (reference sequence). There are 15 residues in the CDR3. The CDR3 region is CSARDPWTESYEQYF.

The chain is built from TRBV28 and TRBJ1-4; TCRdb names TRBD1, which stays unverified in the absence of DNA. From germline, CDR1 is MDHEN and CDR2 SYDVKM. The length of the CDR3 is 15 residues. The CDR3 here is CASRARLGPFEELFF. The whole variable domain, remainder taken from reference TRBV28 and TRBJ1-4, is DVKVTQSSRYLVKRTGEKVFLECVQDMDHENMFWYRQDPGLGLRLIYFSYDVKMKEKGDIPEGYSVSREKKERFSLILESASTNQTSMYLCASRARLGPFEELFFGSGTQLSVL.

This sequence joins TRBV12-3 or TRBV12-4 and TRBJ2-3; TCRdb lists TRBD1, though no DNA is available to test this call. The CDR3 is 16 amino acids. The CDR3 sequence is CASRAPFGTGGDTQYF.

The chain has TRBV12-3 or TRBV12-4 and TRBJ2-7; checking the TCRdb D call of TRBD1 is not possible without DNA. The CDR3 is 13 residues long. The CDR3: CASREGGSYEQYF.

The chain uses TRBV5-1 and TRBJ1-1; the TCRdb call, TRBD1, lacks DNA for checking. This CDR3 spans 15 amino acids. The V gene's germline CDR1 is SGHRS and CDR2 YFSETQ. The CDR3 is CASSPGTGVDTEAFF.

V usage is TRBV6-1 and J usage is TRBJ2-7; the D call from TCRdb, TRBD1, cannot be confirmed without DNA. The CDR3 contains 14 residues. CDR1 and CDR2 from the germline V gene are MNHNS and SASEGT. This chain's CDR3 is CASSRAGASYEQYF.

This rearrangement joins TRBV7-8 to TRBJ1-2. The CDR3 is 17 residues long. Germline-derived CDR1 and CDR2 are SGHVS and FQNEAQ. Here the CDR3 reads CASSFYSRQVMTSGYTF.

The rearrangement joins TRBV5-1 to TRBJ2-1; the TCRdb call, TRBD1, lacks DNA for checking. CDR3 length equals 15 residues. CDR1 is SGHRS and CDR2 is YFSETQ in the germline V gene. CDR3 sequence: CASTRDDSSYNEQFF.

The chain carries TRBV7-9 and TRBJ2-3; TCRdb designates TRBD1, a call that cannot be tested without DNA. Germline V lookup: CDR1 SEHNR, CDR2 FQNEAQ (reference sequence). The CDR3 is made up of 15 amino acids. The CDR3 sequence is CASTGTGGRSDTQYF.

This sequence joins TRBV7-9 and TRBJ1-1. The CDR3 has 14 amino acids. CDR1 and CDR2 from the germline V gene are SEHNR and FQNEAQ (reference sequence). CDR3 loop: CASSLALANTEAFF.

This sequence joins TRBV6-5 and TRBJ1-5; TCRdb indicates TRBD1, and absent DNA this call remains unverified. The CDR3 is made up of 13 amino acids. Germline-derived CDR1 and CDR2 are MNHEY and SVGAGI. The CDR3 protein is CASRMDRDQPQHF.

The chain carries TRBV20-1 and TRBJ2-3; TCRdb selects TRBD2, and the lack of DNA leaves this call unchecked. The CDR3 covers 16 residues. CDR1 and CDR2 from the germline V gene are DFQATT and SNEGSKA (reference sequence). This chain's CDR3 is CSARSRRLAGSDTQYF.

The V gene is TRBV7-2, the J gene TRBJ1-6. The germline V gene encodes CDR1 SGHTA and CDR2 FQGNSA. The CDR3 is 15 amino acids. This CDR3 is CASSLEARGSSPLHF.

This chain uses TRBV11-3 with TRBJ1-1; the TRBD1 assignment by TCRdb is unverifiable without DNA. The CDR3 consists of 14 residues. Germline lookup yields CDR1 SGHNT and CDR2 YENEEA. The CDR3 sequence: CASSLVWDPRGAFF.

The CDR3 spells CASSLVSAGRGSPLHF. The chain carries TRBV12-3 or TRBV12-4 and TRBJ1-6. The CDR3 has 16 residues.

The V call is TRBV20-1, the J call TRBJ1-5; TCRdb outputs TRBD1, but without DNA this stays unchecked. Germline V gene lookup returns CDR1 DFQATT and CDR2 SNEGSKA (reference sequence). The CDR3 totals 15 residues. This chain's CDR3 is CSARDRRTPSQPQHF.

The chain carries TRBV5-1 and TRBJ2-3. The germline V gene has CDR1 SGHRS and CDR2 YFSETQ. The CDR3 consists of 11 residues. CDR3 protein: CASATTDTQYF.

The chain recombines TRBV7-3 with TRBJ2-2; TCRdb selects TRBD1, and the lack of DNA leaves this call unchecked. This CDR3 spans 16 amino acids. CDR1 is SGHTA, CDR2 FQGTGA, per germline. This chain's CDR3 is CASSLNGQGATGELFF.

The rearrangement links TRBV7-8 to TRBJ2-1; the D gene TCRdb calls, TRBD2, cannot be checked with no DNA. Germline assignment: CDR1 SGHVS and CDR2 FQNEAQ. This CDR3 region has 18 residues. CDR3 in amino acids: CASTLLVGSKGEGNEQFF.